A selection of T cell receptor beta chains follows, all from one sample in a study of regulatory T cells in long-lasting Graves disease. TCRdb itself ran the reads through MiXCR, one entry per CDR3 protein. Among several hundred distinct CDR3 sequences, around 70% were seen once, and the ten largest hold 25% to 30%. Sequences were derived from peripheral blood mononuclear cells (PBMCs), sampled with antithyroid drug treatment, in newly diagnosed or persistent Graves disease (not recorded which). These receptor sequences come from a female donor with Graves disease. The CDR3 runs from the conserved cysteine through the conserved F or W. The order of the fields is CDR3 DNA, CDR3 protein, clone size, V gene, D gene, J gene. The D gene is left open where the match is weak. The listing skips clone size in some rows; elsewhere it reads once, few, many or a size class.

CDR3nt: TGCGCCAGCAGCTTGGCTAGCGGGAGGACCGATACGCAGTATTTT; CDR3aa: CASSLASGRTDTQYF; abundance: NA; v_gene: TRBV5-1; d_gene: TRBD2; j_gene: TRBJ2-3
CDR3nt: TGTGCCATCAGTGACAGTTCCTACGAGCAGTACTTC; CDR3aa: CAISDSSYEQYF; abundance: NA; v_gene: TRBV10-3; d_gene: NA; j_gene: TRBJ2-7
CDR3nt: TGTGCCAGCAGCCCCAGAGGAGATACGCAGTATTTT; CDR3aa: CASSPRGDTQYF; abundance: NA; v_gene: TRBV11-3; d_gene: NA; j_gene: TRBJ2-3
CDR3nt: TGCGCCAGCAGCTTGAGTCCAGGGTCAACCTACGAGCAGTACTTC; CDR3aa: CASSLSPGSTYEQYF; abundance: few; v_gene: TRBV5-1; d_gene: NA; j_gene: TRBJ2-7
CDR3nt: TGTGCCAGCATCAACAACGTCAAACAGGGGCCCTACACCGGGGAGCTGTTTTTT; CDR3aa: CASINNVKQGPYTGELFF; abundance: NA; v_gene: TRBV6-2/TRBV6-3; d_gene: TRBD1; j_gene: TRBJ2-2
CDR3nt: TGTGCCAGCAGTTACTCGACGGCAGGGCCAGGGGCTGAAGCTTTCTTT; CDR3aa: CASSYSTAGPGAEAFF; abundance: NA; v_gene: TRBV6-5; d_gene: NA; j_gene: TRBJ1-1
CDR3nt: TGCAGCGCGACGGAGTACCAAGAGACCCAGTACTTC; CDR3aa: CSATEYQETQYF; abundance: NA; v_gene: TRBV29-1; d_gene: NA; j_gene: TRBJ2-5
CDR3nt: TGTGCCAGCAGCCCCCGATGGGCGAACACTGAAGCTTTCTTT; CDR3aa: CASSPRWANTEAFF; abundance: NA; v_gene: TRBV27; d_gene: NA; j_gene: TRBJ1-1
CDR3nt: TGTGCCAGCAGCTTAGGCAATGAGCAGTTCTTC; CDR3aa: CASSLGNEQFF; abundance: NA; v_gene: TRBV7-8; d_gene: NA; j_gene: TRBJ2-1
CDR3nt: TGCGCCAGCAGCTTGGTTGGGGGCGTGGAGACCCAGTACTTC; CDR3aa: CASSLVGGVETQYF; abundance: NA; v_gene: TRBV5-1; d_gene: NA; j_gene: TRBJ2-5
CDR3nt: TGTGCTAGTGGTTTGGTAGGCGACACTCCCAATGAGCAGTTCTTC; CDR3aa: CASGLVGDTPNEQFF; abundance: NA; v_gene: TRBV12-5; d_gene: NA; j_gene: TRBJ2-1
CDR3nt: TGTGCCAGCAGTTTGGGGGGCCTCCATGAGCAGTTCTTC; CDR3aa: CASSLGGLHEQFF; abundance: few; v_gene: TRBV27; d_gene: NA; j_gene: TRBJ2-1
CDR3nt: TGTGCCAGCAGTGAAGCGGGCAGGGGGTCGGACATCGAGCAGTTCTTC; CDR3aa: CASSEAGRGSDIEQFF; abundance: once; v_gene: TRBV6-1; d_gene: TRBD1; j_gene: TRBJ2-1
CDR3nt: TGTGCCAGCAGCCCAGTTAGCTGGGGCACAGATACGCAGTATTTT; CDR3aa: CASSPVSWGTDTQYF; abundance: NA; v_gene: TRBV7-6; d_gene: NA; j_gene: TRBJ2-3
CDR3nt: TGTGCCTGGAGTGAGAACTATGGCTACACCTTC; CDR3aa: CAWSENYGYTF; abundance: NA; v_gene: TRBV30; d_gene: NA; j_gene: TRBJ1-2
CDR3nt: TGTGCCAGCAGCTTTACAGGGCCCACAGATACGCAGTATTTT; CDR3aa: CASSFTGPTDTQYF; abundance: once; v_gene: TRBV5-6; d_gene: NA; j_gene: TRBJ2-3
CDR3nt: TGCGCCAGCAGCCAACCAGGGACTAGCGGGACCGGGGAGCTGTTTTTT; CDR3aa: CASSQPGTSGTGELFF; abundance: few; v_gene: TRBV4-1; d_gene: TRBD2; j_gene: TRBJ2-2
CDR3nt: TGTGCCAGTAGTATCCAGATCGAGCGTGAGCGGGAGGGCCTCAATGAGCAGTTCTTC; CDR3aa: CASSIQIEREREGLNEQFF; abundance: few; v_gene: TRBV19; d_gene: TRBD2; j_gene: TRBJ2-1
CDR3nt: TGTGCCAGCAGTTTAGCGGGGACCACGAGGGAGCAGTACTTC; CDR3aa: CASSLAGTTREQYF; abundance: large; v_gene: TRBV28; d_gene: NA; j_gene: TRBJ2-7
CDR3nt: TGTGCCAGCAGCCTACCCATCCAAGGAAGCGGGACAGTCTCCTACGAGCAGTACTTC; CDR3aa: CASSLPIQGSGTVSYEQYF; abundance: NA; v_gene: TRBV12-3/TRBV12-4; d_gene: NA; j_gene: TRBJ2-7
CDR3nt: TGTGCCAGCAGCCAAAATACAGGGGACACTGAAGCTTTCTTT; CDR3aa: CASSQNTGDTEAFF; abundance: NA; v_gene: TRBV12-3/TRBV12-4; d_gene: TRBD1; j_gene: TRBJ1-1
CDR3nt: TGTGCCAGCAGTTACCCCCCTCAAATGGGGGTACCCTACGAGCAGTACTTC; CDR3aa: CASSYPPQMGVPYEQYF; abundance: NA; v_gene: TRBV6-6; d_gene: NA; j_gene: TRBJ2-7
CDR3nt: TGCGCCAGCAGCTTGGCGGCGGGGGGAGCAACAGATACGCAGTATTTT; CDR3aa: CASSLAAGGATDTQYF; abundance: NA; v_gene: TRBV5-1; d_gene: TRBD2; j_gene: TRBJ2-3
CDR3nt: TGTGCCAGCAGCTTGGGTACGGGACACCTATACGAGCAGTACTTC; CDR3aa: CASSLGTGHLYEQYF; abundance: few; v_gene: TRBV5-6; d_gene: NA; j_gene: TRBJ2-7
CDR3nt: TGCGCCAGCAGCCAAGACGGGAGAGAAGCTTTCTTT; CDR3aa: CASSQDGREAFF; abundance: NA; v_gene: TRBV10-1; d_gene: NA; j_gene: TRBJ1-1
CDR3nt: TGCGCCAGCAGCTTGTGGGCTAGCGGTTCCACCGGGGAGCTGTTTTTT; CDR3aa: CASSLWASGSTGELFF; abundance: NA; v_gene: TRBV5-1; d_gene: TRBD2; j_gene: TRBJ2-2
CDR3nt: TGTGCCAGTAGTACTGCCGGGACGGACCGAGATCAGCAGTACTTC; CDR3aa: CASSTAGTDRDQQYF; abundance: NA; v_gene: TRBV19; d_gene: NA; j_gene: TRBJ2-7
CDR3nt: TGCAGCGGCGGGGGACTAGCGGGGACCAGCTCCTACAATGAGCAGTTCTTC; CDR3aa: CSGGGLAGTSSYNEQFF; abundance: NA; v_gene: TRBV29-1; d_gene: TRBD2; j_gene: TRBJ2-1
CDR3nt: TGTGCCAGCAGCTTATGGGGGGGGTTAGGGGTGAGCAATCAGCCCCAGCATTTT; CDR3aa: CASSLWGGLGVSNQPQHF; abundance: NA; v_gene: TRBV11-2; d_gene: NA; j_gene: TRBJ1-5
CDR3nt: TGTGCCATCAGTGGGGACCAGAACACTGAAGCTTTCTTT; CDR3aa: CAISGDQNTEAFF; abundance: NA; v_gene: TRBV10-3; d_gene: NA; j_gene: TRBJ1-1
CDR3nt: TGTGCCAGCGGACGGGGAGGTCCCTACAATGAGCAGTTCTTC; CDR3aa: CASGRGGPYNEQFF; abundance: NA; v_gene: TRBV28; d_gene: NA; j_gene: TRBJ2-1
CDR3nt: TGCAGTGCTAGAACCGGTCAAGAGACCCAGTACTTC; CDR3aa: CSARTGQETQYF; abundance: NA; v_gene: TRBV20-1; d_gene: NA; j_gene: TRBJ2-5
CDR3nt: TGTGCCAGCAGCGGGGGACTAGCGGAGGCGTTTCAAGAGACCCAGTACTTC; CDR3aa: CASSGGLAEAFQETQYF; abundance: NA; v_gene: TRBV5-4; d_gene: TRBD2; j_gene: TRBJ2-5
CDR3nt: TGTGCCAGCTCACCACCAGAAGGGGATTGGGTCAGAGCCTACGAGCAGTACTTC; CDR3aa: CASSPPEGDWVRAYEQYF; abundance: NA; v_gene: TRBV18; d_gene: NA; j_gene: TRBJ2-7
CDR3nt: TGTGCCATCAGTGAGTCTACAATAGACTCTGGCGAGCAGTACTTC; CDR3aa: CAISESTIDSGEQYF; abundance: NA; v_gene: TRBV10-3; d_gene: NA; j_gene: TRBJ2-7
CDR3nt: TGCGCCAGCAGCTTGGTCGGTATGGCCTACGAGCAGTACTTC; CDR3aa: CASSLVGMAYEQYF; abundance: NA; v_gene: TRBV5-1; d_gene: NA; j_gene: TRBJ2-7
CDR3nt: TGTGCCAGCAGTGAACGGGTCCACTCAATCCATGGCTACACCTTC; CDR3aa: CASSERVHSIHGYTF; abundance: NA; v_gene: TRBV27; d_gene: NA; j_gene: TRBJ1-2
CDR3nt: TGTGCCACCAGCAGAGATACTCTGGCGGGAGGGCCCACAGATACGCAGTATTTT; CDR3aa: CATSRDTLAGGPTDTQYF; abundance: few; v_gene: TRBV15; d_gene: TRBD2; j_gene: TRBJ2-3
CDR3nt: TGTGCCAGCAGTTCCCCGGGACTAGCAGGAGATACGCAGTATTTT; CDR3aa: CASSSPGLAGDTQYF; abundance: NA; v_gene: TRBV27; d_gene: TRBD2; j_gene: TRBJ2-3
CDR3nt: TGTGCCAGCAAGCTCTCTGAGCAGTTCTTC; CDR3aa: CASKLSEQFF; abundance: NA; v_gene: TRBV25-1; d_gene: NA; j_gene: TRBJ2-1
CDR3nt: TGTGCCAGCAGCTTTGGACTAGCGGGAGCGACAGATACGCAGTATTTT; CDR3aa: CASSFGLAGATDTQYF; abundance: NA; v_gene: TRBV5-5; d_gene: TRBD2; j_gene: TRBJ2-3
CDR3nt: TGTGCCACCCCGCTAGGGGACTACTACGAGCAGTACTTC; CDR3aa: CATPLGDYYEQYF; abundance: once; v_gene: TRBV9; d_gene: TRBD2; j_gene: TRBJ2-7
CDR3nt: TGTGCCAGCAGCAAAGTAAGGGCGTACTATGGCTACACCTTC; CDR3aa: CASSKVRAYYGYTF; abundance: NA; v_gene: TRBV21-1; d_gene: NA; j_gene: TRBJ1-2
CDR3nt: TGTGCCAGCAGTTTATGGGGGGCCCCCTACGAGCAGTACTTC; CDR3aa: CASSLWGAPYEQYF; abundance: few; v_gene: TRBV27; d_gene: NA; j_gene: TRBJ2-7
CDR3nt: TGTGCCAGCAGTTTAGGAAGGGGGCAGGGAACTAATGAAAAACTGTTTTTT; CDR3aa: CASSLGRGQGTNEKLFF; abundance: NA; v_gene: TRBV12-3/TRBV12-4; d_gene: TRBD1; j_gene: TRBJ1-4
CDR3nt: TGTGCCAGCAGTTTAAGTGCTAGTAGGGCCTACGAGCAGTACTTC; CDR3aa: CASSLSASRAYEQYF; abundance: NA; v_gene: TRBV12-3/TRBV12-4; d_gene: NA; j_gene: TRBJ2-7
CDR3nt: TGTGCCAGCAGGAGAGAGACCCAGTACTTC; CDR3aa: CASRRETQYF; abundance: NA; v_gene: TRBV6-6; d_gene: NA; j_gene: TRBJ2-5
CDR3nt: TGTGCCAGCTCACATCGGACAGATACGCAGTATTTT; CDR3aa: CASSHRTDTQYF; abundance: once; v_gene: TRBV18; d_gene: NA; j_gene: TRBJ2-3
CDR3nt: TGTGCCAGCAGCTTAGGGCTTGGGGGGCGTGACACTGAAGCTTTCTTT; CDR3aa: CASSLGLGGRDTEAFF; abundance: NA; v_gene: TRBV7-6; d_gene: NA; j_gene: TRBJ1-1
CDR3nt: TGTGCCAGCAGCCAAGGACAGAGCACAGATACGCAGTATTTT; CDR3aa: CASSQGQSTDTQYF; abundance: NA; v_gene: TRBV7-9; d_gene: NA; j_gene: TRBJ2-3